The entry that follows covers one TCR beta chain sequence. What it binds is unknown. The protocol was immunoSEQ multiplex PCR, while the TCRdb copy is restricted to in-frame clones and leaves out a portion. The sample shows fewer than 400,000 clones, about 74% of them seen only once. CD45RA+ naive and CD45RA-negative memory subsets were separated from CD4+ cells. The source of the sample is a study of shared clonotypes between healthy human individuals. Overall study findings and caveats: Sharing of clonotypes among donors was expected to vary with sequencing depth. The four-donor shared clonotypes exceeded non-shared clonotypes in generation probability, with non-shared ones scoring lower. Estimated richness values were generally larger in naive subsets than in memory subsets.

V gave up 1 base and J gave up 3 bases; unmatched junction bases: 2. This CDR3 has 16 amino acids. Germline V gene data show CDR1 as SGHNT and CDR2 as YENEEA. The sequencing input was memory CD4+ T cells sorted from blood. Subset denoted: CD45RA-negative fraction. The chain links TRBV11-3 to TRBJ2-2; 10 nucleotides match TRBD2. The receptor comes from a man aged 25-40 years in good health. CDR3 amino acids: CASSLASGRDTGELFF. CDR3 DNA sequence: TGTGCCAGCAGCTTAGCTAGCGGGAGAGACACCGGGGAGCTGTTTTTT.